Included here is one TCR beta chain sequence, with context. The antigen is unknown. This entry belongs to a study of monozygotic twins with inflammatory bowel disease. Whole-study results and caveats: Healthy co-twins had higher TCRbeta inverse Simpson diversity than their IBD twins. Discordant twins had repertoire similarity that did not differ from that of concordant twins, possibly from limited power.

TCRdb re-called the 5' RACE reads; one entry per CDR3 protein, DNA not given. The sample's table shows 300,000 to 450,000 distinct CDR3 sequences. This CDR3 has 15 residues. The V gene's germline CDR1 is KGHSH and CDR2 LQKENI. This sequence joins TRBV18 and TRBJ2-7. The receptor's source is a human donor with ulcerative colitis or Crohn's disease, or a healthy co-twin of an affected twin (not recorded which). The sample consisted of blood. CDR3 amino acids: CASSPRTDFSYEQYF.